The 10 T cell receptor beta chains presented below share a single source sample, sequenced in a study of T-cell memory formation after mild COVID-19 listed by TCRdb under 2021. The method behind the library was 5' RACE. The reads were generated on an Illumina NovaSeq 6000. TCRdb handled the public reads itself, with Q25 trimming in fastp and clone calling in MiXCR, and kept productive beta chains. Here each entry gathers all rows of one CDR3 protein and keeps the most common genes and DNA. Recorded for this sample are almost 550,000 distinct CDR3 sequences; roughly 21% of them occurred a single time. Around 13% of the sample belongs to the ten largest clones. The material sequenced was PBMCs or a T cell subset sorted from them (not recorded which). These TCRs come from an adult woman who had mild COVID-19 (a few samples of this study predate the infection). The sample titles of this study are shuffled in the database, so cell type and time point are left out; the donor was told from shared clones.

V and J are TRBV11-2 and TRBJ2-1; 7 bases line up with TRBD1. The V and J ends lost 5 bases and 8 bases, in that order; junction bases with no gene match: 12. The CDR3 is 15 amino acids. Germline CDR1 SGHAT, CDR2 FQNNGV. The CDR3: CASSIDRVRGDEQFF. The CDR3 nucleotides are TGTGCCAGCAGCATTGACAGGGTAAGGGGAGATGAGCAGTTCTTC.

The chain joins TRBV5-1 to TRBJ2-3, with D uncertain. V was trimmed by 6 bases and J by 1 base, leaving 9 bases between them. The CDR3 runs 13 residues. Germline lookup yields CDR1 SGHRS and CDR2 YFSETQ. The CDR3 DNA reads TGCGCCAGCAAACTAAGCGGCACAGATACGCAGTATTTT. Translation gives CASKLSGTDTQYF.

This clonotype has a handful of counts. The chain employs TRBV5-4 and TRBJ1-1, with TRBD1 matching over 8 bases. The germline CDR1 and CDR2 sequences are SGHNT and YYREEE (reference sequence). The trim removed 2 bases at V and 0 bases at J, leaving 3 bases unmatched. This CDR3 has 15 amino acids. The DNA for the CDR3 is TGTGCCAGCAGCTTCTACAGGGGGATGAACACTGAAGCTTTCTTT. Translated, it gives CASSFYRGMNTEAFF.

This clonotype was seen only a few times. The chain employs TRBV19 and TRBJ1-1; D uncertain. The CDR3 runs 14 residues. The V gene lost 3 bases and the J gene lost 5 bases, with 13 bases spanning the gap. Germline CDR1 LNHDA, CDR2 SQIVND (reference sequence). Written as DNA, the CDR3 is TGTGCCAGTAGTATGTATTCGGGTTATACTGAAGCTTTCTTT. It is translated as CASSMYSGYTEAFF.

There are a few counts of this clonotype. The chain links TRBV24-1 to TRBJ2-3, with TRBD1 matching over 10 bases. In germline, CDR1 is KGHDR, CDR2 SFDVKD. The CDR3 is made up of 17 amino acids. J was trimmed by 2 bases and V by 4 bases; bases with no gene match: 8. The CDR3, as DNA: TGTGCCACCAGTGACGTTCCGGGACAGGGGTCCACAGATACGCAGTATTTT. Translating gives CATSDVPGQGSTDTQYF.

The gene calls are TRBV5-5 and TRBJ1-4; 11 bases map to TRBD1. The CDR3 loop spans 14 amino acids. With 5 bases clipped from V and 13 bases from J, the junction kept 10 bases outside the gene matches. CDR1 and CDR2 (germline): SGHKS, YYEKEE (reference sequence). CDR3 coding DNA: TGTGCCAGCAGACGGACAGGGGGCGCGGGAAGACTGTTTTTT. Protein product: CASRRTGGAGRLFF.

This clonotype was found a few times. The chain couples TRBV12-3 or TRBV12-4 to TRBJ1-3; D is ambiguous. The CDR3 runs 16 residues. V was trimmed by 5 bases and J by 0 bases, leaving 14 bases between them. CDR3: CASSLSGARSGNTIYF. DNA for the CDR3: TGTGCCAGCAGTCTATCAGGAGCCCGCTCTGGAAACACCATATATTTT.

The V call is TRBV12-3 or TRBV12-4, the J call TRBJ1-2, with D unresolved. The CDR3 has 14 amino acids. Trimming left V 5 bases short and J 3 bases short, with 13 bases between. The CDR3 DNA is TGTGCCAGCAGTATCCGACGGACGGACTATGGCTACACCTTC. The encoded protein is CASSIRRTDYGYTF.

At least ten counts were recorded for this clonotype. This chain joins TRBV10-3 and TRBJ2-3; 8 nucleotides match TRBD2. V lost 0 bases and J lost 3; bases outside the gene matches: 11. The CDR3 length is 18 residues. From germline, CDR1 is ENHRY and CDR2 SYGVKD. DNA for the CDR3: TGTGCCATCAGTGAGTCGGTTCTGAAGCGGGGGAGGACAGATACGCAGTATTTT. This sequence encodes CAISESVLKRGRTDTQYF.

This chain links TRBV6-2 or TRBV6-3 with TRBJ2-1, with D perhaps TRBD2 (6 bases). V dropped 6 bases and J dropped 5 bases, with 17 bases sitting between them. The CDR3 has 15 residues. CDR1 and CDR2 from the germline V gene are MNHEY and SVGEGT. The CDR3, as DNA: TGTGCCAGCAGCCACAAAAACCCTAGCGACAATGAGCAGTTCTTC. Amino acid sequence: CASSHKNPSDNEQFF.